The 24 T cell receptor beta chains in this list originate from one sample, sequenced in a study of blood T cell repertoires in COVID-19. Profiled with immunoSEQ multiplex PCR; TCRdb holds only in-frame clones, not every one. The sample includes under 200,000 clones, about nine tenths of them seen just once. The sample consisted of peripheral blood. The receptors come from a man younger than 30 with acute or convalescent COVID-19.

The chain uses TRBV27 and TRBJ1-1; D may be TRBD1 (6 bases). The CDR3 spans 15 residues. Germline assignment: CDR1 MNHEY and CDR2 SMNVEV (reference sequence). Trimming left V 7 bases short and J 1 base short, with 16 bases between. The DNA of the CDR3 is TGTGCCAGCACCACATTGGCAGGGGCGAACACTGAAGCTTTCTTT. The encoded protein is CASTTLAGANTEAFF.

In DNA, the CDR3 is TGTGCCAGCAGCCAAGATCCGTCGGGGAAGCGGTATCAGCCCCAGCATTTT. Its translation is CASSQDPSGKRYQPQHF. The chain combines TRBV3-1 (or the pseudogene TRBV3-2) with TRBJ1-5; D not certain. CDR1 is LGHDT, CDR2 YNNKEL, per germline (reference sequence). The CDR3 is made up of 17 amino acids. V gave up 0 bases and J gave up 5 bases, with 17 bases separating them.

The chain employs TRBV18 and TRBJ2-5, with 7 bases lining up with TRBD1. V gave up 6 bases and J gave up 2 bases; unmatched junction bases: 6. Germline V gene data show CDR1 as KGHSH and CDR2 as LQKENI. The CDR3 totals 14 residues. The CDR3 spells CASSLGRGQETQYF. CDR3 sequence (DNA): TGTGCCAGCTCCCTCGGCAGGGGGCAAGAGACCCAGTACTTC. Drawing the rest from reference TRBV18 and TRBJ2-5, the complete variable domain is NAGVMQNPRHLVRRRGQEARLRCSPMKGHSHVYWYRQLPEEGLKFMVYLQKENIIDESGMPKERFSAEFPKEGPSILRIQQVVRGDSAAYFCASSLGRGQETQYFGPGTRLLVL.

The gene calls are TRBV5-1 and TRBJ1-1; D gene ambiguous. From germline, CDR1 is SGHRS and CDR2 YFSETQ. This CDR3 spans 17 amino acids. With 8 bases removed from V and 4 bases from J, the gap between germline ends came to 27 bases. The CDR3 coding sequence is TGCGCCAGTCGTAGATCGGGGTTGGTTTTTGAAGGCACTGAAGCTTTCTTT. As protein: CASRRSGLVFEGTEAFF.

The chain links TRBV5-6 to TRBJ2-2; TRBD1 aligns across 10 bases. Germline assignment: CDR1 SGHDT and CDR2 YYEEEE. The V segment lost 4 bases and the J segment 5 bases; nucleotides outside the gene matches: 2. The CDR3 covers 14 residues. In DNA, the CDR3 is TGTGCCAGCAGCGCGGACAGGGGGACCGGGGAGCTGTTTTTT. Protein product: CASSADRGTGELFF.

The chain employs TRBV9 and TRBJ2-1; 13 bases line up with TRBD2. J was trimmed by 7 bases and V by 0 bases; bases with no gene match: 1. CDR3 length equals 15 residues. The germline gives CDR1 SGDLS, CDR2 YYNGEE. The CDR3 sequence: CASSVATSGRNEQFF. CDR3 coding DNA: TGTGCCAGCAGCGTAGCGACTAGCGGGAGGAATGAGCAGTTCTTC.

The CDR3 bases are TGTGCCAGCAGCCAAGAATTGCTTCGGGAGACCCAGTACTTC. It yields the protein CASSQELLRETQYF. The chain uses TRBV14 and TRBJ2-5; the D is unclear. V shed 0 bases and J shed 5 bases, with 10 bases lying between them. CDR1 SGHDN and CDR2 FVKESK come from the germline V gene. CDR3 length equals 14 residues.

V and J are TRBV4-1 and TRBJ2-3, with a tentative D call TRBD2 (6 bases). CDR3 length: 15 residues. V lost 0 bases and J 1 base, leaving 8 bases between the germline ends. Germline V lookup: CDR1 MGHRA, CDR2 YSYEKL. CDR3 bases: TGCGCCAGCAGCCAAGATATAGCGGGCACAGATACGCAGTATTTT. This sequence encodes CASSQDIAGTDTQYF.

The chain is built from TRBV7-8 and TRBJ2-2; weak D call: TRBD2 (6 bases). The CDR3 spans 15 residues. Germline values: CDR1 SGHVS, CDR2 FQNEAQ. V shed 0 bases and J shed 3 bases, with 8 bases lying between them. The CDR3 region is CASSLAGGDTGELFF. As DNA, the CDR3 is TGTGCCAGCAGCTTAGCTGGAGGGGACACCGGGGAGCTGTTTTTT.

J is TRBJ1-2 and V is TRBV27; possible D gene TRBD1, 5 bases. The CDR3 has 13 residues. CDR1 and CDR2 from the germline V gene are MNHEY and SMNVEV (reference sequence). V was shortened by 6 bases and J by 0 bases, with 8 bases between the two germline ends. The CDR3 bases are TGTGCCAGCAGGTGGGGGGCTAACTATGGCTACACCTTC. Residues: CASRWGANYGYTF.

This clone was detected only a few times. The DNA for the CDR3 is TGTGCCATCAGTGAGTCTATTAAGGCTAGCGGGGGGCAAGAGACCCAGTACTTC. Translating it yields CAISESIKASGGQETQYF. The V call is TRBV10-3, the J call TRBJ2-5; TRBD2 matches 11 bases. CDR3 size: 18 residues. Germline assignment: CDR1 ENHRY and CDR2 SYGVKD. V lost 0 bases to trimming and J lost 2 bases; unmatched junction nucleotides: 8.

This rearrangement joins TRBV25-1 to TRBJ2-7, with D perhaps TRBD1 (6 bases). The CDR3 sequence is 15 residues long. CDR1 and CDR2 (germline): MGHDK, SYGVNS. The V and J ends lost 5 bases and 0 bases respectively, with 14 bases between them. As DNA, the CDR3 is TGTGCCAGCAGTTGGCAGGGGCTATACTCCTACGAGCAGTACTTC. It codes for CASSWQGLYSYEQYF.

The chain employs TRBV11-2 and TRBJ2-7; D is possibly TRBD1 (6 bases). The germline V gene has CDR1 SGHAT and CDR2 FQNNGV. This CDR3 is built from 15 residues. Trimming removed 4 bases from V and 2 bases from J, with 15 bases in between. The CDR3 sequence is CASSSSRGLTYEQYF. The CDR3 nucleotides read TGTGCCAGCAGCTCGTCCAGGGGCCTTACCTACGAGCAGTACTTC.

The V gene is TRBV25-1, the J gene TRBJ2-7; D ambiguous. CDR1 is MGHDK and CDR2 is SYGVNS in the germline V gene. The CDR3 has 13 residues. V was cut by 4 bases and J by 4 bases, with 11 bases left in between. CDR3 coding DNA: TGTGCCAGCAGTGGTCTCGGAGAATACGAGCAGTACTTC. Amino acids: CASSGLGEYEQYF.

The genes are TRBV30 and TRBJ1-1; D ambiguous. CDR3 size: 13 residues. V was clipped by 5 bases and J by 1 base, with 11 bases between them. The V gene's germline CDR1 is GTSNPN and CDR2 SVGIG (reference sequence). CDR3: CAWVTRGNTEAFF. CDR3 in DNA: TGTGCCTGGGTGACCCGGGGGAACACTGAAGCTTTCTTT.

The chain has TRBV9 and TRBJ2-7; 7 positions agree with TRBD2. With V trimmed by 0 bases and J by 5 bases, 5 bases remained unmatched. In germline, CDR1 is SGDLS, CDR2 YYNGEE. The CDR3 has 14 amino acids. This CDR3 reads CASSVVMGGDEQYF. The CDR3 nucleotides are TGTGCCAGCAGCGTAGTTATGGGAGGGGACGAGCAGTACTTC.

V gene TRBV6-5 combines with J gene TRBJ1-3, with 12 bases matching TRBD1. Germline lookup yields CDR1 MNHEY and CDR2 SVGAGI. V was clipped by 0 bases and J by 9 bases; unmatched bases: 6. This CDR3 comprises 16 residues. CDR3 sequence: CASSYSGTGGIGTIYF. For the CDR3, the DNA is TGTGCCAGCAGTTACTCCGGGACAGGGGGCATTGGCACCATATATTTT.

The V and J genes are TRBV9 and TRBJ1-1; TRBD1 matches 9 bases. The germline V gene has CDR1 SGDLS and CDR2 YYNGEE. This CDR3 contains 14 residues. Trimming at V came to 4 bases and at J to 6 bases, leaving 7 bases not matched to a gene. The CDR3 region has the DNA TGTGCCAGCAGCTCCGGGACAGGGATCGCTGAAGCTTTCTTT. Its protein is CASSSGTGIAEAFF.

The chain links TRBV19 to TRBJ1-2, with TRBD1 matching 11 bases. Unmatched junction bases numbered 2, after V lost 5 bases and J lost 6 bases. This CDR3 has 13 amino acids. CDR1 LNHDA and CDR2 SQIVND come from the germline V gene (reference sequence). DNA for the CDR3: TGTGCCAGTAGTCAGGACAGGGGGCATGGCTACACCTTC. The encoded protein is CASSQDRGHGYTF. Drawing the rest from reference TRBV19 and TRBJ1-2, the complete variable domain is DGGITQSPKYLFRKEGQNVTLSCEQNLNHDAMYWYRQDPGQGLRLIYYSQIVNDFQKGDIAEGYSVSREKKESFPLTVTSAQKNPTAFYLCASSQDRGHGYTFGSGTRLTVV.

The chain joins TRBV7-6 to TRBJ1-4; D is undetermined. Germline assignment: CDR1 SGHVS and CDR2 FNYEAQ. Trimming removed 2 bases from V and 0 bases from J, with 7 bases in between. The CDR3 totals 15 residues. In nucleotides, the CDR3 is TGTGCCAGCAGCTTATTAGATGCAACTAATGAAAAACTGTTTTTT. Protein: CASSLLDATNEKLFF.

The V and J genes are TRBV5-4 and TRBJ2-5; D is undetermined. This CDR3 region has 15 residues. Trimming stripped 0 bases from V and 5 bases from J, with 14 bases between. Germline lookup yields CDR1 SGHNT and CDR2 YYREEE (reference sequence). CDR3 amino acids: CASSLARQLRETQYF. As DNA, the CDR3 is TGTGCCAGCAGCTTGGCGCGTCAACTACGGGAGACCCAGTACTTC.

The rearrangement uses TRBV6-6 and TRBJ2-7; D is uncertain. The V gene's germline CDR1 is MNHNY and CDR2 SVGAGI (reference sequence). Between the trimmed V and J ends, which lost 0 bases and 3 bases, there was a span of 12 bases. The CDR3 extends over 15 amino acids. CDR3 DNA: TGTGCCAGCAGTTACTCTCCCTACGAAAACTACGAGCAGTACTTC. Translating gives CASSYSPYENYEQYF.

This clone was recorded once. The DNA of the CDR3 is TGCAGCGGAGGGGGCCATGGCACCGGGGAGCTGTTTTTT. This codes for CSGGGHGTGELFF. The chain couples TRBV29-1 to TRBJ2-2; 7 nucleotides agree with TRBD1. The CDR3 loop spans 13 amino acids. Germline CDR1 is SQVTM and CDR2 is ANQGSEA. The V and J ends lost 7 bases and 4 bases, in that order; junction bases with no gene match: 6.

V and J are TRBV7-8 and TRBJ2-1; 9 positions match TRBD1. There are 20 residues in the CDR3. Losses at the gene ends were 1 base for V and 7 bases for J; bases not matched to a gene: 20. Germline CDR1 is SGHVS and CDR2 is FQNEAQ. This chain's CDR3 is CASSLVRGTGGAFMKNEQFF. CDR3 nucleotide sequence: TGTGCCAGCAGCTTAGTTCGCGGTACAGGGGGCGCGTTCATGAAAAATGAGCAGTTCTTC.